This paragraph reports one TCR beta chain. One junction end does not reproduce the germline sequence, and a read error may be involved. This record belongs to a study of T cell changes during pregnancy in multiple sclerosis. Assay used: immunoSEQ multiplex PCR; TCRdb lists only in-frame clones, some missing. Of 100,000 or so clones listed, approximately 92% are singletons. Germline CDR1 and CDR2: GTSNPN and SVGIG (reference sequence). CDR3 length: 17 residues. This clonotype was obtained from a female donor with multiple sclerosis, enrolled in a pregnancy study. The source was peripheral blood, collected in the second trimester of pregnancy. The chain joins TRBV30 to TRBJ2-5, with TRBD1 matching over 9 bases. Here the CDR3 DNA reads TGTGTCTGGAGTGTACCCCGGGACAGGGATTTTAAAGAGACCCAGTACTTC. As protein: CVWSVPRDRDFKETQYF.